This TCR beta chain was sequenced in a study of shared clonotypes between healthy human individuals. Germline V gene data show CDR1 as SEHNR and CDR2 as FQNEAQ (reference sequence). Trimming left V 5 bases short and J 2 bases short, with 12 bases between. This CDR3 is 14 amino acids long. Sequencing was performed with immunoSEQ multiplex PCR; in TCRdb, only in-frame clones are kept and a portion is missing. The sample contains approximately 1,500,000 clones, around 97% of which appear only once. The origin of this receptor is a man younger than 45 in good health. The chain combines TRBV7-9 with TRBJ1-1; D perhaps matches TRBD1 (6 bases). The sequencing input was naive CD4+ T cells sorted from blood. Subset: CD45RA+ positively selected. CDR3: CASSTSGGNTEAFF. The DNA for the CDR3 is TGTGCCAGCAGCACCTCCGGGGGCAACACTGAAGCTTTCTTT.